This entry features one T cell receptor beta chain sequence. The antigen is undetermined. The sample comes from a study of cytomegalovirus exposure and HLA in healthy donors. Study-wide findings and caveats: The study flagged roughly 160 TCR beta chains as cytomegalovirus-associated. TCR beta chain V- and J-gene trimming was linked, in a later analysis, to a missense variant in DCLRE1C.

Per germline, CDR1 MRHNA and CDR2 SNTAGT. Germline trimming cut 3 bases from V and 4 bases from J; bases unmatched to any gene: 4. CDR3 size: 16 residues. Amplification used 60 Vbeta primers and 13 Jbeta primers. Here immunoSEQ multiplex PCR was the method, and the copy in TCRdb shows in-frame clones only, minus some. The sample lists 100,000 to 150,000 clones; 83% were seen once. Donors in the study were healthy people who gave bone marrow. The sequence was collected from a middle-aged woman in good health and CMV-seropositive. The sequenced sample consisted of PBMCs. The J gene is TRBJ2-2, the V gene TRBV6-4, with 11 bases lining up with TRBD2. This chain's CDR3 is CASSELAGVGTGELFF. The CDR3 DNA reads TGTGCCAGCAGTGAACTAGCGGGAGTGGGCACCGGGGAGCTGTTTTTT.